The T cell receptor (beta chain) under discussion was sequenced for a study of cytomegalovirus exposure and HLA in healthy donors. Vbeta (60) and Jbeta (13) primers were used in the PCR. Some clones are missing from TCRdb's copy, which holds only in-frame ones; the method was immunoSEQ multiplex PCR. This table has 150,000 to 200,000 clones, 70% to 85% appearing once. The sequence derives from a middle-aged man in good health and CMV-seropositive. The specimen was PBMCs.

The CDR3 bases are TGTGCCAGCAGCTTTCTCCAGGGGACTAACTATGGCTACACCTTC. Translating it yields CASSFLQGTNYGYTF. V and J are TRBV11-2 and TRBJ1-2; TRBD1 is a possible D gene (6 bases). In germline, CDR1 is SGHAT, CDR2 FQNNGV. The CDR3 sequence is 15 residues long. With 3 bases removed from V and 0 bases from J, the gap between germline ends came to 11 bases.